A single sample is the source of the 8 T cell receptor beta chains below, sequenced in a study of graft-versus-host responses after intestinal transplantation. Sequencing was performed with immunoSEQ multiplex PCR; in TCRdb, only in-frame clones are kept and a portion is missing. The top ten hold about 0.16% of the sample, which has approximately 130,000 clones, roughly 92% seen once. These receptors' targets are unknown. Source: unstimulated CD4+ T cells sorted from spleen or lymph node cells, taken before intestinal transplant. All receptors come from a human donor who received an intestinal transplant.

This CDR3 is CASSEGWDRVYGYTF. The CDR3 nucleotides are TGTGCCAGCAGTGAAGGCTGGGACAGGGTCTATGGCTACACCTTC. The rearrangement uses TRBV6-1 and TRBJ1-2; TRBD1 aligns across 9 bases. Germline trimming cut 1 base from V and 4 bases from J; bases unmatched to any gene: 4. CDR1 and CDR2 from the germline V gene are MNHNS and SASEGT. The CDR3 is made up of 15 amino acids.

The V call is TRBV6-1, the J call TRBJ1-2, with D tentatively TRBD1 (6 bases). The CDR3 is made up of 14 amino acids. V dropped 5 bases and J dropped 4 bases, with 14 bases sitting between them. CDR1 MNHNS and CDR2 SASEGT come from the germline V gene. This CDR3 is CASSSQGTRYGYTF. The CDR3 region has the DNA TGTGCCAGCAGTTCCCAGGGGACCCGCTATGGCTACACCTTC.

The gene calls are TRBV7-2 and TRBJ2-7; D not resolved. The CDR3 extends over 14 amino acids. From germline, CDR1 is SGHTA and CDR2 FQGNSA. With 7 bases removed from V and 0 bases from J, the gap between germline ends came to 13 bases. This CDR3 is CASTLRMGSYEQYF. CDR3 coding DNA: TGTGCCAGCACCCTTCGAATGGGCTCCTACGAGCAGTACTTC.

The chain recombines TRBV2 with TRBJ2-1; the D gene is possibly TRBD1 (5 bases). Germline CDR1 and CDR2: SNHLY and FYNNEI. CDR3 size: 13 residues. Trimming removed 7 bases from V and 2 bases from J, with 9 bases in between. In DNA form, the CDR3 reads TGTGCCAGCACTACGACAGCCTACAATGAGCAGTTCTTC. Protein: CASTTTAYNEQFF.

This clone came up a few times. The chain couples TRBV19 to TRBJ1-4; TRBD1 agrees at 8 bases. Germline trimming cut 1 base from V and 12 bases from J; bases unmatched to any gene: 10. Looked up from germline, CDR1 is LNHDA and CDR2 is SQIVND (reference sequence). This CDR3 is built from 15 residues. The CDR3 spells CASSIVGQGARELFF. For the CDR3, the DNA is TGTGCCAGTAGTATAGTGGGCCAGGGGGCGCGGGAACTGTTTTTT.

The chain uses TRBV5-1 and TRBJ2-7, with D hard to call. Germline-derived CDR1 and CDR2 are SGHRS and YFSETQ. The CDR3 extends over 13 amino acids. The V gene lost 2 bases and the J gene lost 2 bases, with 8 bases spanning the gap. The CDR3 spells CASSLSGTYEQYF. The CDR3 coding sequence is TGCGCCAGCAGCTTATCAGGAACCTACGAGCAGTACTTC.

This clone was observed once. The chain combines TRBV2 with TRBJ1-5, with a possible D match to TRBD1 (6 bases). The ends were cut back, 8 bases at V and 11 bases at J, with 22 bases in the middle. The CDR3 extends over 14 amino acids. Germline CDR1 and CDR2: SNHLY and FYNNEI. The chain's CDR3 is CASQKGGGTWSQHF. CDR3 sequence (DNA): TGTGCCAGCCAAAAGGGGGGCGGGACTTGGTCCCAGCATTTT.

V usage is TRBV15 and J usage is TRBJ1-4, with 7 bases that match TRBD1. This CDR3 is built from 15 residues. CDR1 is LNHNV and CDR2 is YYDKDF in the germline V gene (reference sequence). The junction had 3 bases not matched to a gene; V was cut back by 0 bases and J by 5 bases. CDR3 DNA sequence: TGTGCCACCAGCAGAGACAGGGGGGGGAATGAAAAACTGTTTTTT. Amino acid sequence: CATSRDRGGNEKLFF.